This TCR beta chain was obtained from a study of T cells in narcolepsy. Germline CDR1 is SSHAT and CDR2 is FNYEAQ (reference sequence). The CDR3 spans 13 residues. Trimming took off 5 bases at V and 6 bases at J, with 11 bases between the two ends. With regard to this clone: Its specificity is unknown.

Assay: immunoSEQ multiplex PCR; the TCRdb copy retains only in-frame clones and omits some. The sample gives 32,000 or so clones, roughly 79% of which show up once; roughly 3.5% is in the top ten. Study-wide points: Reportedly, autoreactive clonotypes were serially detected in patients' blood but not controls'. Same-patient CSF and blood CD4+ T cell clonotypes included HCRT-specific and TRIB2-specific autoreactive ones.

This sequence was found in a human donor in good health. V and J are TRBV7-7 and TRBJ1-5; D remains unclear. Specimen: memory (CD45RA-) CD4+ T cells from blood. The CDR3 sequence is CASSLSPGQPQHF. In nucleotides, the CDR3 is TGTGCCAGCAGCCTAAGTCCCGGTCAGCCCCAGCATTTT.